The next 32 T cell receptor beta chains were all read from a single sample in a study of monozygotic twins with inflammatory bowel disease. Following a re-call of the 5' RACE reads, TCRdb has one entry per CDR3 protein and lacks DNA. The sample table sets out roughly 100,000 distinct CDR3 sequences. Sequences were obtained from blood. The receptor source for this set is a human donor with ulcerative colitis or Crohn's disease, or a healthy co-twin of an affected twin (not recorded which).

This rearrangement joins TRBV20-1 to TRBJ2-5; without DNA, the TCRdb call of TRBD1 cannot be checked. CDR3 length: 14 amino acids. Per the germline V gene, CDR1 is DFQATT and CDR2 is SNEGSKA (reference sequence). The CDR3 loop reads CSAMGQVGQETQYF.

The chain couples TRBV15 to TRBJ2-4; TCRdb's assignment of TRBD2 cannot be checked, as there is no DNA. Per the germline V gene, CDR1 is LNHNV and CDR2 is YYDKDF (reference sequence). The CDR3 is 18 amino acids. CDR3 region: CATSREAGGLLAKNIQYF.

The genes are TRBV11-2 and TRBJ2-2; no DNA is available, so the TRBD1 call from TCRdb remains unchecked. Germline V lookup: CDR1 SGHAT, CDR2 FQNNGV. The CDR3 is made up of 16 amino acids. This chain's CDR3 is CASSLGTGRNTGELFF.

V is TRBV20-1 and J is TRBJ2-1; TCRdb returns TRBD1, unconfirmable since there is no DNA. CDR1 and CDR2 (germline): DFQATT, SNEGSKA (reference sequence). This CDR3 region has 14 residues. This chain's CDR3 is CSASSGASYNEQFF.

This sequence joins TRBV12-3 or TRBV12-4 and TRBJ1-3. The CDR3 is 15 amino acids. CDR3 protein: CASSLSGLSGNTIYF.

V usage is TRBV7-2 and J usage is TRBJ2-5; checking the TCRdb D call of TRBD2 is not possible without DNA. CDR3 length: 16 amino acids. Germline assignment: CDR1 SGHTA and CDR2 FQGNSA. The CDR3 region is CASSLGIAGGRETQYF.

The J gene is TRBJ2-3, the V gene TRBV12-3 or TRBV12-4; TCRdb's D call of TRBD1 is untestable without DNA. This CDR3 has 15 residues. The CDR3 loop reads CASSSARAGTDTQYF.

The CDR3 protein is CASSLARLARSYNEQFF. The chain combines TRBV28 with TRBJ2-1; TCRdb lists TRBD2, though no DNA is available to test this call. Germline CDR1 is MDHEN and CDR2 is SYDVKM. The CDR3 runs 17 residues.

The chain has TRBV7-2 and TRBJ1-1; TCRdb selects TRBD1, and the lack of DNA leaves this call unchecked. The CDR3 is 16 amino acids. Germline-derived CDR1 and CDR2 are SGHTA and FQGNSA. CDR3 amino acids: CASSWPLGGAQTEAFF. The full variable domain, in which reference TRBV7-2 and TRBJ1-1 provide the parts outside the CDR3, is GAGVSQSPSNKVTEKGKDVELRCDPISGHTALYWYRQSLGQGLEFLIYFQGNSAPDKSGLPSDRFSAERTGGSVSTLTIQRTQQEDSAVYLCASSWPLGGAQTEAFFGQGTRLTVV.

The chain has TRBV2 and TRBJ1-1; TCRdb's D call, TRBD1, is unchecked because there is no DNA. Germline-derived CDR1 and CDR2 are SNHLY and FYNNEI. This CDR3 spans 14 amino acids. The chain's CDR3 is CASKYRDLNTEAFF.

CDR3 sequence reads: CASSLGGLLTDTQYF. This chain uses TRBV12-3 or TRBV12-4 with TRBJ2-3; the TCRdb call, TRBD2, lacks DNA for checking. This CDR3 is built from 15 residues.

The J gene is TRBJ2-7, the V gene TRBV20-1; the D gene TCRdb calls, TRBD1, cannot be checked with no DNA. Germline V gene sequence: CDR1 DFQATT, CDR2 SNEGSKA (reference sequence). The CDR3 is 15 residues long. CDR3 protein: CSARDRQAGGREQYF.

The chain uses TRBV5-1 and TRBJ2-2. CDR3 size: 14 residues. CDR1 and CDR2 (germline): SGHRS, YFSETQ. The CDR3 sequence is CASSTRPGTGELFF. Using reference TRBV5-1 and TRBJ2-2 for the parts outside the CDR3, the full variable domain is KAGVTQTPRYLIKTRGQQVTLSCSPISGHRSVSWYQQTPGQGLQFLFEYFSETQRNKGNFPGRFSGRQFSNSRSEMNVSTLELGDSALYLCASSTRPGTGELFFGEGSRLTVL.

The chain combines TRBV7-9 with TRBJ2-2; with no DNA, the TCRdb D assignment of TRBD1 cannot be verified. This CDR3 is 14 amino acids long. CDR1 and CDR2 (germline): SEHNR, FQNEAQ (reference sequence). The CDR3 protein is CASSLWTATGELFF.

The CDR3 region is CASSIAFGGELFF. J is TRBJ2-2 and V is TRBV7-2. Germline V gives CDR1 SGHTA, CDR2 FQGNSA. The CDR3 is 13 amino acids.

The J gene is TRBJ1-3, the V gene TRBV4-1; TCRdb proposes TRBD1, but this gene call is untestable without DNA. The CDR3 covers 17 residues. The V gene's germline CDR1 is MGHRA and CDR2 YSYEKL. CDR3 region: CASSEYHQGYSGNTIYF.

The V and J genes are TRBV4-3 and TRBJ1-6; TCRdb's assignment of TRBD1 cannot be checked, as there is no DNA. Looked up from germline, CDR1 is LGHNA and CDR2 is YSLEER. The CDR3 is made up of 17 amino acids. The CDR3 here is CASSQGTGGSYNSPLHF.

The CDR3 is CSVPKQGTGELFF. V usage is TRBV29-1 and J usage is TRBJ2-2; TCRdb selects TRBD1, and the lack of DNA leaves this call unchecked. The CDR3 sequence is 13 residues long. Germline V gene lookup returns CDR1 SQVTM and CDR2 ANQGSEA.

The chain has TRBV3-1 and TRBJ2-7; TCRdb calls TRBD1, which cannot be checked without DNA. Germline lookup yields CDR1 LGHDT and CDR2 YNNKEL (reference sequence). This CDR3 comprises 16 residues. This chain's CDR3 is CASSPYGLGHGYEQYF.

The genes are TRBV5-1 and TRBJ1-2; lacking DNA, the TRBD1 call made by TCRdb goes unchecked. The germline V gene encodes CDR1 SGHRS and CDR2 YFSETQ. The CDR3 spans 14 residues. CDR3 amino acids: CASSLEQGNWGYTF.

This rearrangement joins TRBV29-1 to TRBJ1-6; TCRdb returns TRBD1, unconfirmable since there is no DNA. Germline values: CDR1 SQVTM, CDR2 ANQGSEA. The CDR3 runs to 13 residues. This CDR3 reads CSALRQGNSPLHF.

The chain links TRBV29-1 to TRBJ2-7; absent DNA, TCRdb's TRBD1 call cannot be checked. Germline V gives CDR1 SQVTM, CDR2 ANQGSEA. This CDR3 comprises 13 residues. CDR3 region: CSVARGGTYEQYF.

CDR3 protein: CASSQGRGITNEKLFF. The chain uses TRBV3-1 and TRBJ1-4; TCRdb lists TRBD1, though no DNA is available to test this call. The CDR3 loop spans 16 amino acids. In germline, CDR1 is LGHDT, CDR2 YNNKEL (reference sequence). The full variable domain, completed using reference TRBV3-1 and TRBJ1-4, is DTAVSQTPKYLVTQMGNDKSIKCEQNLGHDTMYWYKQDSKKFLKIMFSYNNKELIINETVPNRFSPKSPDKAHLNLHINSLELGDSAVYFCASSQGRGITNEKLFFGSGTQLSVL.

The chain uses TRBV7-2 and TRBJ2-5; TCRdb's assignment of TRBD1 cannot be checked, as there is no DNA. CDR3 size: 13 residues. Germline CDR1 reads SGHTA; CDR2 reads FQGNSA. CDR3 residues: CASSTTGVETQYF.

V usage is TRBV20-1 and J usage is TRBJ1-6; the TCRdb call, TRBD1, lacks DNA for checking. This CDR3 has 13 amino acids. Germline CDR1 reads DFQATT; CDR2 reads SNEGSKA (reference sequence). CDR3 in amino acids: CSADRQNNSPLHF.

This chain's CDR3 is CASSFRNEQFF. The chain is built from TRBV12-3 or TRBV12-4 and TRBJ2-1. CDR3 length: 11 residues.

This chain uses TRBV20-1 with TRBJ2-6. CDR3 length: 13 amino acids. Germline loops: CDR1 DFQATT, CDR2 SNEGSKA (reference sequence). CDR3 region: CSASFSGANVLTF.

The CDR3 region is CASLRTSGRARGNEQFF. The genes are TRBV28 and TRBJ2-1; TCRdb reports TRBD2, a call that lacks DNA to check it against. The CDR3 runs 17 residues. In germline, CDR1 is MDHEN, CDR2 SYDVKM.

CDR3 in amino acids: CAISRQGSNTEAFF. This chain connects TRBV10-3 to TRBJ1-1; lacking DNA, the TRBD1 call made by TCRdb goes unchecked. Germline assignment: CDR1 ENHRY and CDR2 SYGVKD. This CDR3 has 14 residues.

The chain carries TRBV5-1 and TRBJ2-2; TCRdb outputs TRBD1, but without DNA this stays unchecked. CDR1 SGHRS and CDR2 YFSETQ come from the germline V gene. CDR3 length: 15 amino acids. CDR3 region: CASSLSGGAIGELFF.

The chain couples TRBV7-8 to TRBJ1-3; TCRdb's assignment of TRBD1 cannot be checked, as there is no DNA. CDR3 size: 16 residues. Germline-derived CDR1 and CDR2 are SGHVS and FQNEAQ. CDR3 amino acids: CASSLARVVHGNTIYF.

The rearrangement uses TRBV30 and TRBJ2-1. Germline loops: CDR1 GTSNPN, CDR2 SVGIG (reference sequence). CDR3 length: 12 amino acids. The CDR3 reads CALGPQYNEQFF.